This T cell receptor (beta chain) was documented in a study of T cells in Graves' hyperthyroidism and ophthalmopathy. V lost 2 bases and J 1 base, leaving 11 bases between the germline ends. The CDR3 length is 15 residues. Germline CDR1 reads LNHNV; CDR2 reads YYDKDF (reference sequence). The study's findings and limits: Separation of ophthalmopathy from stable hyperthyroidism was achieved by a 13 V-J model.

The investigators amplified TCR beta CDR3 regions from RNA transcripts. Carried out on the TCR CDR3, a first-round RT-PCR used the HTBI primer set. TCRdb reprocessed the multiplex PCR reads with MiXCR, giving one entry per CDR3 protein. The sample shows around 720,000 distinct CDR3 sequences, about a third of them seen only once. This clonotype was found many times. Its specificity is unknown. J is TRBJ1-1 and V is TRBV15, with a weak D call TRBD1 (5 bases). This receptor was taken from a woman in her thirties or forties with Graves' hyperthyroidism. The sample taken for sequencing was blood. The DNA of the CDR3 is TGTGCCACCAGCAGACCCGGGACGGCGAACACTGAAGCTTTCTTT. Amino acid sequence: CATSRPGTANTEAFF.